Sequencing of this T cell receptor (beta chain) was carried out in a study of radiation and T cells in renal cell carcinoma. Study context: Nephrectomy followed 15 Gy stereotactic body radiation by 4 weeks.

Time point described: blood 2 weeks post-SBRT. Treatment in this sample: 15 Gy SBRT to primary tumor, nephrectomy 4 weeks later. Blood was sampled at baseline, 2 weeks and 4 weeks after SBRT. The tumor was a clear cell renal cell carcinoma. The CDR3 length is 14 residues. V dropped 4 bases and J dropped 3 bases, with 12 bases sitting between them. CDR1 and CDR2 (germline): MGHRA, YSYEKL. A word on this clone: Antigen specificity is unknown.

Sequencing was performed with immunoSEQ multiplex PCR; in TCRdb, only in-frame clones are kept and a portion is missing. The table has just under 80,000 clones, around 86% seen once; the top ten hold 20% to 25%. Findings and limits, study-wide: Top tumor clonotypes rose in blood 2 weeks post-radiation, then contracted.

Sequenced material: blood, taken from a patient whose treatment included radiotherapy and nephrectomy. This sequence joins TRBV4-1 and TRBJ1-1; D call uncertain. This sequence was found in a woman between 50 and 59 years old with renal cell carcinoma. The CDR3 region has the DNA TGCGCCAGCAGCCGGCGGGGAGCGGACACTGAAGCTTTCTTT. Protein sequence: CASSRRGADTEAFF.